Below, one T cell receptor (beta chain) is given with its context. Germline CDR1 is SGHTA and CDR2 is FQGNSA. V lost 0 bases and J 12 bases, leaving 12 bases between the germline ends. This CDR3 has 14 residues. TCRdb keeps only in-frame clones here, not all; method: immunoSEQ multiplex PCR. The sample consists of some 250,000 clones, roughly 90% of them appearing once. The source of the sample is a study of blood T cell repertoires in COVID-19. One Seattle source followed patients from active infection through their disease course. Sequencing input: peripheral blood. This TCR was recovered from a woman in her 30s with COVID-19, enrolled during active disease. The V call is TRBV7-2, the J call TRBJ1-6; no definite D call. The CDR3 sequence is CASSLAPDSGPLHF. The DNA of the CDR3 is TGTGCCAGCAGCTTAGCTCCCGATAGTGGACCCCTCCACTTT.